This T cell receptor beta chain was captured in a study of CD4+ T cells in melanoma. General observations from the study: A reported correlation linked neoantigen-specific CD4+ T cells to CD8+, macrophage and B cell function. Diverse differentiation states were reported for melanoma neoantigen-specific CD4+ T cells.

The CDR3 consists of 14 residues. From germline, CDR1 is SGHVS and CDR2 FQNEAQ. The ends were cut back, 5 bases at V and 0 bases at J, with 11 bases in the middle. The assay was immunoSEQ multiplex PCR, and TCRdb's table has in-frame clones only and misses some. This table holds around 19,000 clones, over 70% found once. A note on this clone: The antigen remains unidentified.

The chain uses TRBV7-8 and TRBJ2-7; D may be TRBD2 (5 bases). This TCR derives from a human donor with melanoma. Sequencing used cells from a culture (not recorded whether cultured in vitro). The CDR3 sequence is CASSLTRVSYEQYF. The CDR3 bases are TGTGCCAGCAGCCTTACGAGGGTCTCCTACGAGCAGTACTTC.